Listed below are T cell receptor beta chains from one sample, sequenced in a study of PD-L1 blockade in urothelial cancer. Using immunoSEQ multiplex PCR, the repertoire was profiled, and TCRdb retains in-frame clones only, with some absent. The sample has 40,000 to 55,000 clones; roughly 84% are singletons. The starting material was PBMCs, obtained around atezolizumab (anti-PD-L1) treatment. These receptors all come from a man in his sixties with urothelial cancer. The CDR3 runs from the conserved cysteine through the conserved F or W. Each record gives: J gene, D gene, V gene, CDR3 protein, CDR3 DNA. D genes are given only for firm matches.

J gene: TRBJ2-4; D gene: TRBD2; V gene: TRBV5-1; CDR3 protein: CASSLDTSGGGIQYF; CDR3 DNA: TGCGCCAGCAGCTTGGATACTAGCGGCGGTGGCATTCAGTACTTC
J gene: TRBJ2-6; D gene: TRBD2; V gene: TRBV15; CDR3 protein: CATSRELAGANVLTF; CDR3 DNA: TGTGCCACCAGCAGAGAACTAGCGGGGGCCAACGTCCTGACTTTC
J gene: TRBJ2-3; D gene: TRBD2; V gene: TRBV29-1; CDR3 protein: CSVALAGHTDTQYF; CDR3 DNA: TGCAGCGTCGCACTAGCGGGACACACAGATACGCAGTATTTT
J gene: TRBJ1-5; D gene: -; V gene: TRBV2; CDR3 protein: CASTNEAAVGEPQHF; CDR3 DNA: TGTGCCAGCACCAACGAGGCAGCGGTTGGTGAGCCCCAGCATTTT
J gene: TRBJ2-7; D gene: TRBD2; V gene: TRBV27; CDR3 protein: CASSPRGDHYNEQYF; CDR3 DNA: TGTGCCAGCAGTCCCCGGGGGGACCATTATAACGAGCAGTACTTC
J gene: TRBJ1-1; D gene: -; V gene: TRBV11-1; CDR3 protein: CASSLREDTEAFF; CDR3 DNA: TGTGCCAGCAGCTTAAGAGAGGACACTGAAGCTTTCTTT
J gene: TRBJ2-2; D gene: TRBD1; V gene: TRBV5-1; CDR3 protein: CASSPWDRGTTGELFF; CDR3 DNA: TGCGCCAGCAGCCCCTGGGACAGGGGGACCACCGGGGAGCTGTTTTTT
J gene: TRBJ1-1; D gene: -; V gene: TRBV5-1; CDR3 protein: CASSLGLFLAEKTEAFF; CDR3 DNA: TGCGCCAGCAGCTTGGGGTTATTTTTAGCGGAGAAAACTGAAGCTTTCTTT
J gene: TRBJ2-7; D gene: -; V gene: TRBV6-6; CDR3 protein: CASSYLQTSYEQYF; CDR3 DNA: TGTGCCAGCAGTTACCTTCAGACATCCTACGAGCAGTACTTC
J gene: TRBJ2-2; D gene: TRBD2; V gene: TRBV7-2; CDR3 protein: CANYLGAGGLTGELFF; CDR3 DNA: TGTGCCAATTACCTAGGGGCGGGGGGACTCACCGGGGAGCTGTTTTTT
J gene: TRBJ1-2; D gene: TRBD1; V gene: TRBV5-6; CDR3 protein: CASSFPAGGPYGYTF; CDR3 DNA: TGTGCCAGCAGCTTCCCGGCAGGGGGGCCCTATGGCTACACCTTC
J gene: TRBJ1-2; D gene: TRBD1; V gene: TRBV7-2; CDR3 protein: CASSPGTGPNYGYTF; CDR3 DNA: TGTGCCAGCAGCCCCGGGACAGGTCCTAACTATGGCTACACCTTC
J gene: TRBJ2-6; D gene: TRBD2; V gene: TRBV7-9; CDR3 protein: CASSASGLAGFSGANVLTF; CDR3 DNA: TGTGCCAGCAGCGCAAGCGGCCTAGCGGGTTTCTCTGGGGCCAACGTCCTGACTTTC